The clone carrying this T cell receptor beta chain has a count of ten or more. No antigen is known for it. This entry is derived from a study of CD8 T cells in ankylosing spondylitis. Overall study findings and caveats: With a CD8+ phenotype, disease-linked clones were relatively rare in peripheral blood. Reportedly, significant enrichment of disease-linked clones occurred in matched ankylosing spondylitis synovial fluid. Earlier reports found some motif variants in synovial fluid and blood in reactive arthritis. Typical of ankylosing spondylitis blood, it appeared, was a TCR beta motif of about eight highly homologous variants.

MiXCR, applied by TCRdb to the 5' RACE reads, yields one record per CDR3 protein. Of around 210,000 distinct CDR3 sequences detected, around 8% appear once; the ten largest clones hold 4.8%. The CDR3 runs to 14 residues. Germline values: CDR1 SGHRS, CDR2 YFSETQ. V dropped 4 bases and J dropped 7; count of bases not matched to a gene: 5. This chain links TRBV5-1 with TRBJ2-2, with 9 positions matching TRBD2. This clonotype was obtained from a female donor with ankylosing spondylitis or in good health (not recorded which). Sample: blood, either unsorted or a sorted T cell fraction (not recorded which). The CDR3 region has the DNA TGCGCCAGCAGCATGGGGACTAGCTGCGGGGAGCTGTTTTTT. Translating it yields CASSMGTSCGELFF.